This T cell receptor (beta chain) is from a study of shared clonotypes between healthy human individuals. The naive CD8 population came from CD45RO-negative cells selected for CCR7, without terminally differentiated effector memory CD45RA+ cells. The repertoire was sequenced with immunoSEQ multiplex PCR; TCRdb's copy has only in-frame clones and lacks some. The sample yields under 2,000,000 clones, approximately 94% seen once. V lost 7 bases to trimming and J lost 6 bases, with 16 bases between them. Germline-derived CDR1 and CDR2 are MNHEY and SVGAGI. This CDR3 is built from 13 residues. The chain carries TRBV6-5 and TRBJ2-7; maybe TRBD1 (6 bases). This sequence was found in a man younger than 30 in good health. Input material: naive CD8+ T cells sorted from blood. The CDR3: CASNVGGIGEQYF. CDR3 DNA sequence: TGTGCCAGCAACGTAGGGGGTATCGGCGAGCAGTACTTC.